The 11 T cell receptor beta chains below all came from one sample that was sequenced in a study of blood T cell repertoires in COVID-19. Profiling relied on immunoSEQ multiplex PCR, and the TCRdb table lists in-frame clones only, not all of them. This table has over 250,000 clones, approximately 89% appearing once. Specimen: peripheral blood. The receptors stem from a woman in her fifties or sixties with acute or convalescent COVID-19.

The rearrangement links TRBV5-1 to TRBJ1-2, with a weak D call TRBD1 (5 bases). Germline V gives CDR1 SGHRS, CDR2 YFSETQ. With 4 bases removed from V and 4 bases from J, the gap between germline ends came to 14 bases. The CDR3 consists of 14 residues. CDR3 residues: CASSPGTEGYGYTF. DNA of the CDR3: TGCGCCAGCAGCCCGGGGACGGAGGGCTATGGCTACACCTTC.

J is TRBJ1-1 and V is TRBV5-1; TRBD1 agrees at 8 bases. The V gene's germline CDR1 is SGHRS and CDR2 YFSETQ. Germline trimming cut 5 bases from V and 0 bases from J; bases unmatched to any gene: 6. CDR3 length: 15 residues. The CDR3 sequence is CASRGQATLNTEAFF. CDR3 in DNA: TGCGCCAGCAGGGGACAGGCGACTCTGAACACTGAAGCTTTCTTT.

The DNA for the CDR3 is TGTGCCAGCAGTTTTGGCAAATACAATGAGCAGTTCTTC. Its translation: CASSFGKYNEQFF. The J gene is TRBJ2-1, the V gene TRBV12-3 or TRBV12-4, with unresolved D. V dropped 3 bases and J dropped 4 bases, with 7 bases sitting between them. This CDR3 comprises 13 residues.

The chain recombines TRBV4-1 with TRBJ2-3; 9 nucleotides agree with TRBD2. Trimming cost V 0 bases and J 4 bases; bases outside gene matches: 2. This CDR3 has 15 residues. CDR1 MGHRA and CDR2 YSYEKL come from the germline V gene. This CDR3 is CASSQDRTSADTQYF. The CDR3 nucleotides are TGCGCCAGCAGCCAAGATAGGACTAGCGCAGATACGCAGTATTTT.

The DNA of the CDR3 is TGTGCCAGCACCCCAATGGGCCCCACAGATACGCAGTATTTT. It translates to CASTPMGPTDTQYF. The chain combines TRBV6-5 with TRBJ2-3; the D is unclear. V dropped 7 bases and J dropped 2 bases, with 13 bases sitting between them. This CDR3 contains 14 residues. CDR1 and CDR2 from the germline V gene are MNHEY and SVGAGI.

V gene TRBV11-2 combines with J gene TRBJ1-5; perhaps TRBD1 as D (6 bases). Per germline, CDR1 SGHAT and CDR2 FQNNGV. The CDR3 contains 13 residues. Trimming took 6 bases from V and 6 from J, leaving 12 bases between them. CDR3 nucleotide sequence: TGTGCCAGCAGTACGGACAGACGTCAGCCCCAGCATTTT. It codes for CASSTDRRQPQHF.

Here the CDR3 DNA reads TGTGCCAGCAGTGAGGCGGGTTTCTCTGGAAACACCATATATTTT. Protein sequence: CASSEAGFSGNTIYF. The chain combines TRBV2 with TRBJ1-3; no reliable D call. The V end was cut by 3 bases, the J end by 0 bases, with 9 bases between. This CDR3 has 15 amino acids. Germline V gene data show CDR1 as SNHLY and CDR2 as FYNNEI.

The chain links TRBV7-2 to TRBJ1-1; D is undetermined. CDR3 size: 15 residues. Between the trimmed V and J ends, which lost 5 bases and 0 bases, there was a span of 13 bases. Germline assignment: CDR1 SGHTA and CDR2 FQGNSA. The CDR3 bases are TGTGCCAGCAGCGACCTAGACCGCATGAACACTGAAGCTTTCTTT. This translates into CASSDLDRMNTEAFF. Based on the CDR3 plus reference TRBV7-2 and TRBJ1-1, the full variable domain is GAGVSQSPSNKVTEKGKDVELRCDPISGHTALYWYRQSLGQGLEFLIYFQGNSAPDKSGLPSDRFSAERTGGSVSTLTIQRTQQEDSAVYLCASSDLDRMNTEAFFGQGTRLTVV.

V usage is TRBV4-3 and J usage is TRBJ2-1, with TRBD2 as a possible D gene (5 bases). Germline values: CDR1 LGHNA, CDR2 YSLEER. The CDR3 runs 15 residues. V gave up 0 bases and J gave up 1 base, with 7 bases separating them. The CDR3 nucleotides are TGCGCCAGCAGCCAAGATCGACTATCCTACAATGAGCAGTTCTTC. This sequence encodes CASSQDRLSYNEQFF.

The gene calls are TRBV14 and TRBJ1-2, with a weak D call TRBD1 (6 bases). The CDR3 loop spans 14 amino acids. The ends were cut back, 0 bases at V and 2 bases at J, with 7 bases in the middle. Germline assignment: CDR1 SGHDN and CDR2 FVKESK. The CDR3 sequence: CASSQEDRNYGYTF. CDR3 nucleotides: TGTGCCAGCAGCCAAGAAGACAGGAACTATGGCTACACCTTC.

J is TRBJ1-5 and V is TRBV20-1; tentatively, D is TRBD1 (6 bases). Germline CDR1 is DFQATT and CDR2 is SNEGSKA (reference sequence). The CDR3 extends over 17 amino acids. Trimming stripped 3 bases from V and 0 bases from J, with 18 bases between. CDR3 residues: CSASSGRGTYSNQPQHF. DNA of the CDR3: TGCAGTGCTAGTTCAGGCAGGGGCACGTATAGCAATCAGCCCCAGCATTTT.